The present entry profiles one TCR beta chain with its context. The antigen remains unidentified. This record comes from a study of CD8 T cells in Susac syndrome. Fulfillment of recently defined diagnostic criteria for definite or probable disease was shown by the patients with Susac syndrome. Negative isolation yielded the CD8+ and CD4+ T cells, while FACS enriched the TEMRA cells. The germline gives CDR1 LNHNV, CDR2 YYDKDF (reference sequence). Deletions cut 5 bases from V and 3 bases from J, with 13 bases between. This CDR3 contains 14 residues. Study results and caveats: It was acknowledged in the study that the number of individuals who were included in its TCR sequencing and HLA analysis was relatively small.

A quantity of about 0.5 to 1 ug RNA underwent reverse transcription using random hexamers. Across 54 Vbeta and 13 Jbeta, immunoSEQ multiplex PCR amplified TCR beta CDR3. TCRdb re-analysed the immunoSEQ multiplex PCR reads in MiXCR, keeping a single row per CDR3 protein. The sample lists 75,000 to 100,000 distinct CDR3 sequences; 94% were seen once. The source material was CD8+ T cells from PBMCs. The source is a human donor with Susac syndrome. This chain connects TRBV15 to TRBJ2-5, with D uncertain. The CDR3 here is CATSEGWAEETQYF. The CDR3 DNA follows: TGTGCCACCAGCGAAGGGTGGGCAGAAGAGACCCAGTACTTC.